This passage covers 26 T cell receptor beta chains from one sample sequenced in a study of cytomegalovirus exposure and HLA in healthy donors. 13 Jbeta primers and 60 Vbeta primers were used for the PCR. The assay was immunoSEQ multiplex PCR, and TCRdb's table has in-frame clones only and misses some. Its clone listing holds 150,000 to 200,000 clones. The sample consisted of PBMCs. Receptor source: a man aged 25 to 40 in good health and CMV-seronegative.

The chain carries TRBV7-2 and TRBJ2-5; the match to TRBD1 covers 11 bases. The J call may be faulty, since TRBJ2-7 better matches the DNA end. Germline V lookup: CDR1 SGHTA, CDR2 FQGNSA. The CDR3 totals 14 residues. The CDR3 region is CASTGTGGTHEQYF. For the CDR3, the DNA is TGTGCCAGCACCGGGACAGGGGGAACCCACGAGCAGTACTTC.

The rearrangement joins TRBV5-8 to TRBJ2-5; TRBD2 matches at 7 bases. This CDR3 has 15 residues. Per germline, CDR1 SGHTS and CDR2 YDEGEE. Unmatched junction bases numbered 11, after V lost 7 bases and J lost 2 bases. The CDR3 DNA sequence: TGTGCCAGCTCCGCAGGTGGGAGGGCACAAGAGACCCAGTACTTC. Translating it yields CASSAGGRAQETQYF.

The V and J genes are TRBV5-1 and TRBJ2-1; possibly TRBD1 for D (6 bases). The V end lost 4 bases, the J end lost 4 bases, and 15 bases lay between the germline ends. CDR3 length: 15 amino acids. Germline CDR1 SGHRS, CDR2 YFSETQ. The CDR3 DNA reads TGCGCCAGCAGCCCCGCAGGGGACCGGTACAATGAGCAGTTCTTC. This codes for CASSPAGDRYNEQFF.

This rearrangement joins TRBV7-2 to TRBJ1-1, with TRBD1 matching 11 bases. V was pared by 4 bases and J by 4 bases, with 2 bases of the junction left unmatched. The germline CDR1 and CDR2 sequences are SGHTA and FQGNSA. This CDR3 has 14 residues. CDR3: CASSWTGGATEAFF. The CDR3, as DNA: TGTGCCAGCAGCTGGACAGGGGGCGCCACTGAAGCTTTCTTT. The variable domain in full, with the rest retrieved from reference TRBV7-2 and TRBJ1-1, is GAGVSQSPSNKVTEKGKDVELRCDPISGHTALYWYRQSLGQGLEFLIYFQGNSAPDKSGLPSDRFSAERTGGSVSTLTIQRTQQEDSAVYLCASSWTGGATEAFFGQGTRLTVV.

This rearrangement joins TRBV6-5 to TRBJ1-2; D call uncertain. CDR1 MNHEY and CDR2 SVGAGI come from the germline V gene. V was pared by 0 bases and J by 3 bases, with 11 bases between. The CDR3 is 15 residues long. This chain's CDR3 is CASSYSIRGDYGYTF. Here the CDR3 DNA reads TGTGCCAGCAGTTACTCCATACGGGGTGACTATGGCTACACCTTC.

The V gene is TRBV4-1, the J gene TRBJ2-2; maybe TRBD1 (5 bases). The CDR3 has 14 residues. The V gene lost 4 bases and the J gene lost 1 base, with 7 bases spanning the gap. Germline V gene data show CDR1 as MGHRA and CDR2 as YSYEKL. DNA for the CDR3: TGCGCCAGCAGCCGACAGAAGAACACCGGGGAGCTGTTTTTT. It specifies CASSRQKNTGELFF.

The genes are TRBV4-2 and TRBJ1-4; D not resolved. Per the germline V gene, CDR1 is LGHNA and CDR2 is YNFKEQ. Trimming stripped 4 bases from V and 6 bases from J, with 15 bases between. This CDR3 comprises 15 residues. CDR3 sequence reads: CASSPFKEVDEKLFF. The CDR3 DNA sequence: TGTGCCAGCAGCCCCTTTAAAGAGGTAGATGAAAAACTGTTTTTT.

The chain uses TRBV5-1 and TRBJ2-5; TRBD1 might be the D (5 bases). The DNA matches TRBJ2-7 better at its end, which makes the J call doubtful. The CDR3 extends over 15 amino acids. Germline V lookup: CDR1 SGHRS, CDR2 YFSETQ. CDR3 DNA: TGCGCCAGCAGCTTGGCCGTTGGCAGGGAATACGAGCAGTACTTC. The encoded protein is CASSLAVGREYEQYF.

The V gene is TRBV4-2, the J gene TRBJ2-5; 8 bases match TRBD2. The CDR3 is 15 amino acids. The J segment lost 4 bases and the V segment lost 0 bases, leaving 4 bases of the junction unmatched. Per the germline V gene, CDR1 is LGHNA and CDR2 is YNFKEQ. The CDR3 region is CASSQERGGVETQYF. CDR3 DNA sequence: TGTGCCAGCAGCCAAGAACGGGGGGGGGTAGAGACCCAGTACTTC.

The chain uses TRBV5-1 and TRBJ1-5, with a weak D call TRBD1 (6 bases). Trimming cost V 0 bases and J 3 bases, with 10 bases left between them. The CDR3 is made up of 15 amino acids. Germline CDR1 SGHRS, CDR2 YFSETQ. The CDR3 DNA follows: TGCGCCAGCAGCTTGGGTGGGGGCTACAATCAGCCCCAGCATTTT. It specifies CASSLGGGYNQPQHF.

The V and J genes are TRBV6-1 and TRBJ1-1; tentatively, D is TRBD1 (5 bases). The CDR3 covers 13 residues. Per germline, CDR1 MNHNS and CDR2 SASEGT. V shed 6 bases and J shed 3 bases, with 11 bases lying between them. The CDR3: CASRFGGDTEAFF. The CDR3 DNA follows: TGTGCCAGCAGATTCGGGGGGGACACTGAAGCTTTCTTT.

V and J are TRBV29-1 and TRBJ2-1; D might be TRBD1 (6 bases). V lost 7 bases to trimming and J lost 8 bases, with 27 bases between them. The germline V gene encodes CDR1 SQVTM and CDR2 ANQGSEA. The CDR3 is made up of 16 amino acids. Here the CDR3 DNA reads TGCAGCGCCTTTTATTCGGGACACCAGTTAGGCGATGAGCAGTTCTTC. Its protein product is CSAFYSGHQLGDEQFF.

This chain uses TRBV18 with TRBJ2-3, with a possible D match to TRBD2 (6 bases). Germline V gene lookup returns CDR1 KGHSH and CDR2 LQKENI. Trimming shortened V by 2 bases and J by 4 bases, and 16 bases separated the two germline ends. The CDR3 runs to 16 residues. CDR3 amino acids: CASSPRVTGAADTQYF. CDR3 coding DNA: TGTGCCAGCTCACCAAGGGTAACGGGAGCGGCAGATACGCAGTATTTT.

This chain joins TRBV7-2 and TRBJ2-1; 9 bases agree with TRBD2. The CDR3 is made up of 15 amino acids. Germline V gives CDR1 SGHTA, CDR2 FQGNSA. The V gene end was trimmed by 0 bases and the J gene end by 5 bases; junction bases not matched to a gene: 2. The CDR3 sequence: CASSLASGSHNEQFF. CDR3 coding DNA: TGTGCCAGCAGCTTAGCTAGCGGGAGTCACAATGAGCAGTTCTTC.

The V gene is TRBV4-1, the J gene TRBJ2-1; TRBD2 agrees at 9 bases. Losses at the gene ends were 0 bases for V and 6 bases for J; bases not matched to a gene: 0. From germline, CDR1 is MGHRA and CDR2 YSYEKL. CDR3 length: 14 amino acids. CDR3 sequence (DNA): TGCGCCAGCAGCCAAGATAGCGGGGGCAATGAGCAGTTCTTC. It is translated as CASSQDSGGNEQFF.

The chain uses TRBV7-3 and TRBJ2-5, with 10 bases lining up with TRBD1. The J call is uncertain, as TRBJ2-7 better fits the DNA end. Germline lookup yields CDR1 SGHTA and CDR2 FQGTGA. CDR3 length equals 13 residues. The CDR3 protein is CASSTRTGGEQYF. In DNA form, the CDR3 reads TGTGCCAGCAGCACAAGGACAGGGGGCGAGCAGTACTTC.

This chain connects TRBV6-4 to TRBJ2-1; D is uncertain. Germline values: CDR1 MRHNA, CDR2 SNTAGT. V was cut by 0 bases and J by 4 bases, with 4 bases left in between. The CDR3 sequence is 13 residues long. The CDR3 sequence is CASSDSRYNEQFF. CDR3 nucleotide sequence: TGTGCCAGCAGTGACTCGAGGTACAATGAGCAGTTCTTC.

This chain links TRBV27 with TRBJ1-1; D is perhaps TRBD1 (5 bases). CDR1 and CDR2 from the germline V gene are MNHEY and SMNVEV (reference sequence). This CDR3 has 14 residues. Between the trimmed V and J ends, which lost 3 bases and 5 bases, there was a span of 13 bases. For the CDR3, the DNA is TGTGCCAGCAGTTTCCAAGGGACTGAGACTGAAGCTTTCTTT. Translating it yields CASSFQGTETEAFF.

The CDR3 loop reads CASSLGASYSNQPQHF. Written as DNA, the CDR3 is TGCGCCAGCAGCTTGGGGGCGAGCTATAGCAATCAGCCCCAGCATTTT. The rearrangement links TRBV5-1 to TRBJ1-5; D uncertain. Deletions cut 0 bases from V and 0 bases from J, with 10 bases between. The CDR3 consists of 16 residues. CDR1 and CDR2 from the germline V gene are SGHRS and YFSETQ.

The V gene is TRBV7-9, the J gene TRBJ2-1, with D tentatively TRBD2 (5 bases). Trimming cost V 5 bases and J 8 bases, with 22 bases left between them. Germline values: CDR1 SEHNR, CDR2 FQNEAQ (reference sequence). The CDR3 is 16 amino acids. The CDR3 DNA is TGTGCCAGCAGCCTCTGGAGCGGTTTCGAGGGTGATGAGCAGTTCTTC. Translating it yields CASSLWSGFEGDEQFF.

The chain joins TRBV10-3 to TRBJ1-1, with 10 bases lining up with TRBD1. The CDR3 contains 15 residues. Germline-derived CDR1 and CDR2 are ENHRY and SYGVKD. V shed 4 bases, J shed 2 bases, and the junction held 4 bases outside the gene matches. The CDR3 protein is CAISGGTGVNTEAFF. The CDR3 DNA is TGTGCCATCAGTGGAGGGACAGGGGTTAACACTGAAGCTTTCTTT.

The genes are TRBV27 and TRBJ2-7; TRBD1 agrees at 9 bases. J was trimmed by 2 bases and V by 6 bases; bases with no gene match: 11. CDR1 and CDR2 from the germline V gene are MNHEY and SMNVEV (reference sequence). This CDR3 is built from 16 residues. CDR3 coding DNA: TGTGCCAGCAGAACAAATAGACAGGGGGTGACCTACGAGCAGTACTTC. Translating it yields CASRTNRQGVTYEQYF.

The chain joins TRBV10-1 to TRBJ1-4, with unresolved D. V lost 2 bases and J 6 bases, leaving 4 bases between the germline ends. Germline V gives CDR1 WNHNN, CDR2 SYGVQD (reference sequence). The CDR3 contains 12 residues. Here the CDR3 DNA reads TGCGCCAGCAGTGAGGGGCATGAAAAACTGTTTTTT. Translating it yields CASSEGHEKLFF.

This chain links TRBV4-3 with TRBJ2-7; weak D call: TRBD2 (5 bases). V was cut by 4 bases and J by 2 bases, with 21 bases left in between. Germline loops: CDR1 LGHNA, CDR2 YSLEER. This CDR3 has 17 residues. The CDR3 loop is CASSLGGPEVPTYEQYF. CDR3 nucleotide sequence: TGCGCCAGCAGCCTGGGCGGCCCGGAGGTCCCAACCTACGAGCAGTACTTC.

The V and J genes are TRBV19 and TRBJ1-2; possible D gene TRBD1, 6 bases. CDR3 size: 12 residues. Trimming removed 6 bases from V and 5 bases from J, with 10 bases in between. The germline gives CDR1 LNHDA, CDR2 SQIVND (reference sequence). The DNA of the CDR3 is TGTGCCAGTAGAGCTACAGGGTATGGCTACACCTTC. Its protein product is CASRATGYGYTF.

This chain joins TRBV10-2 and TRBJ1-1; D gene ambiguous. Per germline, CDR1 WSHSY and CDR2 SAAADI. The CDR3 covers 12 residues. The germline V and J ends were trimmed by 7 bases and 5 bases, with 11 bases remaining between them. The chain's CDR3 is CASIEGRTEAFF. CDR3 bases: TGCGCCAGCATCGAGGGTAGGACTGAAGCTTTCTTT.